This T cell receptor beta chain was recovered during a study of CXCR3-negative and CXCR3-positive naive CD8 T cells. Through 5' RACE with UMI labels, the TRB cDNA libraries were prepared. One entry per CDR3 protein, without DNA, is what TCRdb gives after re-calling the 5' RACE reads. This sample's table has some 25,000 distinct CDR3 sequences. The CDR3 covers 15 residues. Cells that were CD45RO-CCR7+CD27+CD95- constituted naive CD8+ T cells. The receptor was derived from a human donor in good health. Some clones in this sample may be carry-over from other donors' samples. The chain couples TRBV12-3 or TRBV12-4 to TRBJ1-5; TCRdb's D call, TRBD1, is unchecked because there is no DNA. The sample comprised naive CXCR3- CD8+ T cells from blood. Subset reported: CD45RO-CCR7+CD27+CD95- naive CD8+ T cells lacking CXCR3 (TNR3-). This chain's CDR3 is CASSSGTDSNQPQHF.